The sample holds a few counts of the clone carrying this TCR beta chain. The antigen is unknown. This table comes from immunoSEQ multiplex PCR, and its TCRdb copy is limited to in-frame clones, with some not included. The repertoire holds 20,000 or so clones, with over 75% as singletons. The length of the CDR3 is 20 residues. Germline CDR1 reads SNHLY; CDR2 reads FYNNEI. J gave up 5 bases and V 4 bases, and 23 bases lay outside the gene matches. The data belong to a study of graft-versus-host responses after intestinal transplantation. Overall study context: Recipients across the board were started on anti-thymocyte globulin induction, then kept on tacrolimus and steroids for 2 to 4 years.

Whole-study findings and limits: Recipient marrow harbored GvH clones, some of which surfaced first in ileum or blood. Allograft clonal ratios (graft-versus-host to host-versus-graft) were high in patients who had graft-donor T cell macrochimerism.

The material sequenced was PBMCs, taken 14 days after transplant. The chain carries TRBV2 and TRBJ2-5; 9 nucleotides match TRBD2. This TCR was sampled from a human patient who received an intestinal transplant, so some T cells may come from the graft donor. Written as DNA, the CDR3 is TGTGCCAGCAGTGGTGAGGGGAGGAGCGGGGGGCCGCTAACACACGAGACCCAGTACTTC. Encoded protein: CASSGEGRSGGPLTHETQYF.